The sequence of this TCR beta chain was determined in a study of blood T cell repertoires in COVID-19. About the study: The United States, Italy and Spain supplied acute and convalescent COVID-19 samples. PBMCs, B-cell-depleted T cells, or T cells were the source of the cDNA or gDNA that made up the material.

Germline V gives CDR1 MNHEY, CDR2 SVGEGT. With V trimmed by 6 bases and J by 4 bases, 21 bases remained unmatched. The CDR3 spans 19 residues. Per the study methods: Estimation of nucleated cell counts was performed using reference gene primer amplification. The data were produced by immunoSEQ multiplex PCR, yet TCRdb's version contains in-frame clones alone and is incomplete. V and J calls and clone size are those listed in that table; D and trimming were worked out from the DNA. The table shows approximately 150,000 clones, with 87% occurring only once. This chain links TRBV6-2 or TRBV6-3 with TRBJ2-5; 9 nucleotides line up with TRBD2. This sequence originates from a human donor in a cohort sampled during active COVID-19. The sequenced sample was peripheral blood. The CDR3 DNA reads TGTGCCAGCAGCCCCCAACCCCTCGGCGCGGGGGGGAGTGGAGAGACCCAGTACTTC. Translated: CASSPQPLGAGGSGETQYF.